These 24 T cell receptor beta chains share one sample of origin, sequenced in a study of T cells after yellow fever vaccination. TCRdb reprocessed the 5' RACE reads via MiXCR and lists one record per CDR3 protein. The sample has over 110,000 distinct CDR3 sequences, 7.7% seen once. The sample was CD4+ T cells sorted from PBMCs, taken 5 days after the yellow fever booster vaccination. The origin of the receptors is a man younger than 40 who received the YFV17D yellow fever vaccine.

About this clonotype itself: With a much larger clone just one base away, this may be a read error. This sequence joins TRBV12-3 or TRBV12-4 and TRBJ2-5; D is undetermined. The CDR3 consists of 13 residues. Here the CDR3 DNA reads TGTGCCAGCAGTTTCCAGAACCAAAAGACCCAGTACTTC. Its translation: CASSFQNQKTQYF.

With respect to this clonotype: A much larger clone differs by one base, so this may be a read error. The J gene is TRBJ2-2, the V gene TRBV12-3 or TRBV12-4, with TRBD1 identical over 7 bases. The J segment lost 10 bases and the V segment lost 4 bases, leaving 9 bases of the junction unmatched. This CDR3 is 14 amino acids long. In DNA form, the CDR3 reads TGTGCCAGCAGTTCCACGACAGGGCCCGAGGAGCTGTTTTTT. Its translation: CASSSTTGPEELFF.

The table lists this clonotype with many counts. This rearrangement joins TRBV10-1 to TRBJ2-1; 14 bases map to TRBD2. Germline CDR1 WNHNN, CDR2 SYGVQD (reference sequence). V lost 5 bases to trimming and J lost 7 bases; unmatched junction nucleotides: 7. The CDR3 runs to 16 residues. The CDR3 nucleotides are TGCGCCAGCAGTAGGGGGACTAGCGGGAGACTGAATGAGCAGTTCTTC. Its translation is CASSRGTSGRLNEQFF.

In its sample, this clonotype was seen many times. This sequence joins TRBV10-2 and TRBJ1-6; TRBD1 might be the D (5 bases). Trimming removed 8 bases from V and 5 bases from J, with 13 bases in between. From germline, CDR1 is WSHSY and CDR2 SAAADI. The CDR3 totals 14 residues. The CDR3 DNA reads TGCGCCAGCGCGTCGACAGACAATAATTCACCCCTCCACTTT. Translation: CASASTDNNSPLHF.

In this sample, this clonotype turned up once. This may stem from a read error, because a much larger clone lies one nucleotide away. This chain joins TRBV20-1 and TRBJ1-5; D gene ambiguous. The CDR3 contains 13 residues. The ends were cut back, 0 bases at V and 6 bases at J, with 9 bases in the middle. The germline CDR1 and CDR2 sequences are DFQATT and SNEGSKA (reference sequence). CDR3 bases: TGCAGTGCTAGAGATCTGTCGGGTCAGCCCCAGCATTTT. It is translated as CSARDLSGQPQHF.

This clonotype has a handful of counts. The chain employs TRBV20-1 and TRBJ1-6; no clear D gene. The length of the CDR3 is 12 residues. Germline CDR1 and CDR2: DFQATT and SNEGSKA (reference sequence). Trimming stripped 0 bases from V and 8 bases from J, with 5 bases between. In DNA, the CDR3 is TGCAGTGCTAGAGACAGTGATTCACCCCTCCACTTT. Protein product: CSARDSDSPLHF.

This clonotype was detected ten times or more. The chain combines TRBV19 with TRBJ2-7; 7 bases agree with TRBD1. V lost 4 bases, J lost 5 bases, and 5 bases stayed unmatched. The CDR3 sequence is 13 residues long. Germline V gives CDR1 LNHDA, CDR2 SQIVND (reference sequence). The CDR3 loop is CASSTTGIHEQYF. Here the CDR3 DNA reads TGTGCCAGTAGTACGACAGGGATCCACGAGCAGTACTTC.

This clonotype was recorded at least ten times. The rearrangement links TRBV18 to TRBJ2-1; the match to TRBD1 covers 7 bases. The CDR3 contains 14 residues. The ends lost 3 bases at V and 7 bases at J; junction bases unmatched: 6. Germline V gives CDR1 KGHSH, CDR2 LQKENI. CDR3 protein: CASSPNQGVNEQFF. CDR3 sequence (DNA): TGTGCCAGCTCACCGAATCAGGGGGTTAATGAGCAGTTCTTC.

There are many counts of this clonotype. V is TRBV6-5 and J is TRBJ2-3; D gene uncertain. CDR1 is MNHEY, CDR2 SVGAGI, per germline. Trimming stripped 0 bases from V and 0 bases from J, with 1 base between. The CDR3 runs to 13 residues. The CDR3: CASSYSSTDTQYF. In nucleotides, the CDR3 is TGTGCCAGCAGTTACTCGAGCACAGATACGCAGTATTTT.

This clonotype was counted many times. The chain carries TRBV29-1 and TRBJ2-7; D call uncertain. Germline CDR1 SQVTM, CDR2 ANQGSEA. This CDR3 region has 11 residues. Trimming pared 5 bases from V and 2 bases from J, leaving 7 bases between. For the CDR3, the DNA is TGCAGCGTTACTGCCACCTACGAGCAGTACTTC. Translated: CSVTATYEQYF.

As regards this clonotype: A read error may be the cause here, since a much bigger clone is one base away. V is TRBV5-1 and J is TRBJ2-5; TRBD1 might be the D (5 bases). The V end was cut by 2 bases, the J end by 5 bases, with 10 bases between. The CDR3 runs 13 residues. Per germline, CDR1 SGHRS and CDR2 YFSETQ. The chain's CDR3 is CASSFLHRETQYF. CDR3 nucleotide sequence: TGCGCCAGCAGCTTCCTCCACAGGGAGACCCAGTACTTC.

This clonotype was counted many times. The chain recombines TRBV20-1 with TRBJ2-5; 8 bases map to TRBD2. CDR1 is DFQATT and CDR2 is SNEGSKA in the germline V gene (reference sequence). The CDR3 loop spans 15 amino acids. V dropped 6 bases and J dropped 5; count of bases not matched to a gene: 14. The CDR3 nucleotides read TGCAGTGCCCCCACTAGCGGAAGAACGATGGAGACCCAGTACTTC. Its translation is CSAPTSGRTMETQYF.

Many counts were recorded for this clonotype. The CDR3 region is CASSLMSLASEQFF. In DNA form, the CDR3 reads TGTGCCAGCAGCCTAATGTCACTAGCTAGTGAGCAGTTCTTC. The chain carries TRBV3-1 and TRBJ2-1, with a weak D call TRBD2 (6 bases). Germline lookup yields CDR1 LGHDT and CDR2 YNNKEL (reference sequence). V was pared by 4 bases and J by 9 bases, with 16 bases between. CDR3 length: 14 residues.

Many counts were recorded for this clonotype. The chain couples TRBV19 to TRBJ1-5; 7 nucleotides line up with TRBD1. V dropped 6 bases and J dropped 2; count of bases not matched to a gene: 4. The germline V gene has CDR1 LNHDA and CDR2 SQIVND (reference sequence). CDR3 length: 14 residues. The CDR3 DNA follows: TGTGCCAGTAGCGTCAGGGGGGGCAATCAGCCCCAGCATTTT. It yields the protein CASSVRGGNQPQHF.

In this sample, this clonotype turned up a few times. With a much larger clone just one base away, this may be a read error. The chain uses TRBV20-1 and TRBJ2-5; D is uncertain. CDR3 size: 16 residues. The germline V gene has CDR1 DFQATT and CDR2 SNEGSKA (reference sequence). In DNA, the CDR3 is TGCTGTGCTAGAGATCATCGCACCCCACCTCAAGAGACCCAGTACTTC. It specifies CCARDHRTPPQETQYF.

This clonotype was seen ten or more times. The chain uses TRBV5-1 and TRBJ2-7; D may correspond to TRBD1 or TRBD2 (6 bases each). Germline CDR1 is SGHRS and CDR2 is YFSETQ. V was cut by 2 bases and J by 4 bases, with 10 bases left in between. CDR3 length: 13 residues. The CDR3 loop is CASSLGGLYEQYF. For the CDR3, the DNA is TGCGCCAGCAGCTTAGGGGGACTTTACGAGCAGTACTTC.

The rearrangement links TRBV12-3 or TRBV12-4 to TRBJ2-3; 10 bases map to TRBD2. The trim removed 3 bases at V and 5 bases at J, leaving 5 bases unmatched. This CDR3 region has 15 residues. The CDR3 sequence: CASSFNLAGVDTQYF. The CDR3 coding sequence is TGTGCCAGCAGTTTTAATCTAGCGGGAGTAGATACGCAGTATTTT.

This clonotype was observed many times. The chain couples TRBV2 to TRBJ2-5; a possible D gene is TRBD2 (6 bases). This CDR3 spans 11 amino acids. Germline assignment: CDR1 SNHLY and CDR2 FYNNEI. V was shortened by 7 bases and J by 7 bases, with 10 bases between the two germline ends. CDR3 amino acids: CASTSRGTQYF. The CDR3, as DNA: TGTGCCAGCACTTCGCGGGGGACCCAGTACTTC.

About this clonotype: With a much larger clone just one base away, this may be a read error. V and J are TRBV20-1 and TRBJ2-7, with D perhaps TRBD1 (6 bases). The CDR3 consists of 13 residues. Germline V gives CDR1 DFQATT, CDR2 SNEGSKA (reference sequence). CDR3 sequence (DNA): TGCAGTCCTCGATATCGGGACACCTACGAGCGGTACTTC. Residues: CSPRYRDTYERYF.

About this clonotype itself: A much larger clone differs by one base, so this may be a read error. The chain carries TRBV7-8 and TRBJ2-1, with TRBD2 matching 10 bases. This CDR3 is built from 17 residues. Looked up from germline, CDR1 is SGHVS and CDR2 is FQNEAQ. The CDR3 nucleotides read TGTTCCAGCAGCATATGGACTAGCGGAAGCTCCTACAATGAGCAGTTCTTC. Encoded protein: CSSSIWTSGSSYNEQFF. Based on the CDR3 plus reference TRBV7-8 and TRBJ2-1, the full variable domain is GAGVSQSPRYKVAKRGQDVALRCDPISGHVSLFWYQQALGQGPEFLTYFQNEAQLDKSGLPSDRFFAERPEGSVSTLKIQRTQQEDSAVYLCSSSIWTSGSSYNEQFFGPGTRLTVL.

This clonotype was recorded many times. The rearrangement uses TRBV7-2 and TRBJ2-7; the match to TRBD2 covers 8 bases. The germline CDR1 and CDR2 sequences are SGHTA and FQGNSA. This CDR3 region has 16 residues. The J segment lost 5 bases and the V segment lost 5 bases, leaving 14 bases of the junction unmatched. Written as DNA, the CDR3 is TGTGCCAGCAGCCTGTCCGGAGCGGGAGATGTCCACGAGCAGTACTTC. This gives the protein CASSLSGAGDVHEQYF.

This clonotype was detected many times. J is TRBJ2-3 and V is TRBV20-1; TRBD1 might be the D (6 bases). This CDR3 has 12 residues. The V gene lost 3 bases and the J gene lost 6 bases, with 10 bases spanning the gap. Germline CDR1 is DFQATT and CDR2 is SNEGSKA (reference sequence). This CDR3 reads CSASRGGDTQYF. CDR3 DNA: TGCAGTGCTAGCAGGGGCGGGGATACGCAGTATTTT.

This clonotype was recorded at least ten times. The chain couples TRBV29-1 to TRBJ2-1, with TRBD2 matching 9 bases. The CDR3 spans 15 residues. The junction had 6 bases not matched to a gene; V was cut back by 4 bases and J by 2 bases. Germline CDR1 and CDR2: SQVTM and ANQGSEA. The DNA of the CDR3 is TGCAGCGTTGCCTCTAGCGGGAACCCCTACAATGAGCAGTTCTTC. Protein product: CSVASSGNPYNEQFF.

This clonotype was found many times. The chain combines TRBV5-1 with TRBJ2-7; TRBD1 agrees at 7 bases. Looked up from germline, CDR1 is SGHRS and CDR2 is YFSETQ. V lost 0 bases and J lost 2; bases outside the gene matches: 2. The CDR3 has 14 amino acids. CDR3 sequence (DNA): TGCGCCAGCAGCTTGGGACAGGGAGCCTACGAGCAGTACTTC. This codes for CASSLGQGAYEQYF.